This T cell receptor (beta chain) was sequenced in a study of blood T cell repertoires in COVID-19. The CDR3 is 11 residues long. Germline V gene data show CDR1 as LNHDA and CDR2 as SQIVND (reference sequence). V was clipped by 3 bases and J by 7 bases, with 6 bases between them. The assay was immunoSEQ multiplex PCR, and TCRdb's table has in-frame clones only and misses some. Of 240,000 or so clones in the sample, around 90% were seen once. This TCR was recovered from a woman aged 25 to 45 with acute or convalescent COVID-19. J is TRBJ1-2 and V is TRBV19; no definite D call. Sequenced: peripheral blood. The CDR3 spells CASSMSRGYTF. The CDR3 DNA reads as TGTGCCAGTAGTATGAGTCGTGGCTACACCTTC.